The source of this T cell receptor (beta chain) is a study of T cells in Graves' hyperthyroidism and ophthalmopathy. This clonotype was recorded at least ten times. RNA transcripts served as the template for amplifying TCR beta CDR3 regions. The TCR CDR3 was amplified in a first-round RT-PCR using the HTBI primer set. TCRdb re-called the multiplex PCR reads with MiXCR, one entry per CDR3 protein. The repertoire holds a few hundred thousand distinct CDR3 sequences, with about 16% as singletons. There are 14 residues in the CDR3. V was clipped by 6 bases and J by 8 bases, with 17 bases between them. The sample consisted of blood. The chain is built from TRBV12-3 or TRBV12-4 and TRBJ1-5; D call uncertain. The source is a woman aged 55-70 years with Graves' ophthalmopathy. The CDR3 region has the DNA TGTGCCAGCAGCACCGGACGGCCGAGGGAGCCCCAGCATTTT. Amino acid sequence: CASSTGRPREPQHF.